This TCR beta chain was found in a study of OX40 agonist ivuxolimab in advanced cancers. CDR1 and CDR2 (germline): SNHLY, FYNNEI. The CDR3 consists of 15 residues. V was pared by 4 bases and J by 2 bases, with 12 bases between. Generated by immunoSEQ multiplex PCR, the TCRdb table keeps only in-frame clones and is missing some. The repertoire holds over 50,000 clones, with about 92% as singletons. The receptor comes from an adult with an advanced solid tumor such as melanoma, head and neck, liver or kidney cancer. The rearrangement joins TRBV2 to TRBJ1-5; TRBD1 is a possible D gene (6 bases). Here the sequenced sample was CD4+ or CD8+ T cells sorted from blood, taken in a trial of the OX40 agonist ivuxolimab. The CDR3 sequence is CASSGGAGGNQPQHF. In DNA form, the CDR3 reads TGTGCCAGCAGTGGGGGGGCCGGAGGCAATCAGCCCCAGCATTTT.